This T cell receptor (beta chain) is from a study of T cell responses to AZD1222 COVID-19 vaccine. There are a few counts of this clone. Its antigen is undetermined. CDR1 and CDR2 from the germline V gene are LNHDA and SQIVND (reference sequence). There are 11 residues in the CDR3. V gave up 7 bases and J gave up 4 bases, with 4 bases separating them. Profiling relied on immunoSEQ multiplex PCR, and the TCRdb table lists in-frame clones only, not all of them. The data show some 110,000 clones, 88% seen once. General study results and limits: Clonal diversity was possibly underestimated, and the donors were mostly white British, with more females. Close to half of spike-specific TCRs reportedly recognize unmutated variant regions. No day 14 peak samples; only post-peak repertoires were characterized. Baseline antibody screening turned up just six seropositive AZD1222 recipients.

The specimen comprised peripheral blood, sampled on day 0 of AZD1222 vaccination. The rearrangement links TRBV19 to TRBJ2-2; no clear D gene. The clonotype originates from an adult in good health. The CDR3: CASTLTGELFF. In DNA form, the CDR3 reads TGTGCCAGTACCCTCACCGGGGAGCTGTTTTTT.